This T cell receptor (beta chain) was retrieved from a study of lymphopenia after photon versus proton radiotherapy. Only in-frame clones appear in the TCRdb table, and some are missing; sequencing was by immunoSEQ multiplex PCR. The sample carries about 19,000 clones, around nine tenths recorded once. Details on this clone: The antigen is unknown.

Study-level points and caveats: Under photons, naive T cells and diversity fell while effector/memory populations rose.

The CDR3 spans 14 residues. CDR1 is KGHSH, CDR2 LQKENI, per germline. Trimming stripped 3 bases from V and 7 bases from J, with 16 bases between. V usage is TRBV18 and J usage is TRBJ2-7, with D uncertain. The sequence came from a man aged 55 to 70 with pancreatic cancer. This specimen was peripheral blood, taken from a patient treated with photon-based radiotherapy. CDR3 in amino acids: CASSPDQILREQYF. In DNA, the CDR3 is TGTGCCAGCTCACCCGACCAGATCCTCCGGGAGCAGTACTTC.